The 16 T cell receptor beta chains in this list originate from one sample, sequenced in a study of shared clonotypes between healthy human individuals. Repertoires were generated with immunoSEQ multiplex PCR, while TCRdb's copy carries only in-frame clones and drops some. The sample lists about 1.1 million clones, 75% to 80% seen once, with 0.5% to 0.6% in the top ten. The sequencing sample was made of memory CD4+ T cells from PBMCs. Subset indicated: CD45RA-negative fraction. These TCRs come from a man younger than 30 in good health. Some clones in this sample may be carry-over from other donors' samples.

The genes are TRBV15 and TRBJ1-4; TRBD1 matches 10 bases. This CDR3 is built from 16 residues. After removal of 3 bases from V and 7 bases from J, the junction contained 8 bases not matched to a gene. CDR1 and CDR2 (germline): LNHNV, YYDKDF (reference sequence). The CDR3: CATSSRPGQGIEKLFF. The CDR3 DNA reads as TGTGCCACCAGCAGTCGGCCGGGACAGGGGATTGAAAAACTGTTTTTT.

This clone was found a few times. The chain couples TRBV5-1 to TRBJ2-3; tentative D call: TRBD2 (5 bases). CDR3 length equals 14 residues. Germline lookup yields CDR1 SGHRS and CDR2 YFSETQ. The V gene lost 5 bases and the J gene lost 2 bases, with 12 bases spanning the gap. The DNA for the CDR3 is TGCGCCAGCAGAGGAGGACCTTTCACAGATACGCAGTATTTT. The encoded protein is CASRGGPFTDTQYF.

The rearrangement uses TRBV18 and TRBJ1-1; TRBD1 matches at 8 bases. V was pared by 4 bases and J by 6 bases, with 7 bases of the junction left unmatched. The CDR3 contains 14 residues. CDR1 is KGHSH and CDR2 is LQKENI in the germline V gene. The CDR3 nucleotides are TGTGCCAGCTCACAGACGACAGGGGAGGCTGAAGCTTTCTTT. Translation: CASSQTTGEAEAFF.

J is TRBJ1-1 and V is TRBV29-1; TRBD1 matches 7 bases. After removal of 6 bases from V and 5 bases from J, the junction contained 9 bases not matched to a gene. The CDR3 contains 13 residues. Germline V gene sequence: CDR1 SQVTM, CDR2 ANQGSEA. The CDR3 nucleotides read TGCAGCGTCATGACAGGGAGGGATACTGAAGCTTTCTTT. This gives the protein CSVMTGRDTEAFF.

The V call is TRBV5-4, the J call TRBJ1-2, with TRBD1 matching over 7 bases. There are 15 residues in the CDR3. V gave up 0 bases and J gave up 4 bases; unmatched junction bases: 6. CDR1 SGHNT and CDR2 YYREEE come from the germline V gene (reference sequence). CDR3 loop: CASSLVSDRPYGYTF. CDR3 DNA: TGTGCCAGCAGCTTGGTGTCGGACAGGCCCTATGGCTACACCTTC.

The chain has TRBV4-1 and TRBJ2-1; D ambiguous. The germline V and J ends were trimmed by 0 bases and 4 bases, with 16 bases remaining between them. CDR3 length: 17 amino acids. CDR1 is MGHRA and CDR2 is YSYEKL in the germline V gene. The chain's CDR3 is CASSQEVTVLGYNEQFF. Here the CDR3 DNA reads TGCGCCAGCAGCCAAGAAGTCACCGTTCTAGGTTACAATGAGCAGTTCTTC.

This chain joins TRBV30 and TRBJ2-5, with D uncertain. The CDR3 extends over 17 amino acids. The germline V gene has CDR1 GTSNPN and CDR2 SVGIG (reference sequence). Trimming stripped 0 bases from V and 7 bases from J, with 24 bases between. The CDR3 is CAWSVRAPPSGLVTQYF. The CDR3 region has the DNA TGTGCCTGGAGTGTACGGGCCCCCCCAAGTGGGCTTGTGACCCAGTACTTC.

The chain combines TRBV5-1 with TRBJ2-3; the D gene is possibly TRBD1 (5 bases). There are 13 residues in the CDR3. V was clipped by 4 bases and J by 11 bases, with 17 bases between them. Germline-derived CDR1 and CDR2 are SGHRS and YFSETQ. The CDR3 nucleotides read TGCGCCAGCAGCGCCCCAGGGAAGCGCGGGCAGTATTTT. This gives the protein CASSAPGKRGQYF.

This rearrangement joins TRBV5-1 to TRBJ1-1, with D maybe TRBD1 (5 bases). This CDR3 is 13 amino acids long. V was clipped by 0 bases and J by 6 bases, with 9 bases between them. Germline lookup yields CDR1 SGHRS and CDR2 YFSETQ. The CDR3 here is CASSLGGLAEAFF. CDR3 nucleotides: TGCGCCAGCAGCTTGGGGGGCTTGGCTGAAGCTTTCTTT.

The chain couples TRBV27 to TRBJ1-2; 8 nucleotides agree with TRBD1. Germline V lookup: CDR1 MNHEY, CDR2 SMNVEV (reference sequence). V was pared by 4 bases and J by 0 bases, with 10 bases of the junction left unmatched. CDR3 length equals 17 residues. The CDR3 DNA reads TGTGCCAGCAGTTCTTTTGGGACAGGCCAGACTAACTATGGCTACACCTTC. It specifies CASSSFGTGQTNYGYTF.

This clone was seen a handful of times. The chain combines TRBV6-4 with TRBJ1-1, with D tentatively TRBD1 (6 bases). Per germline, CDR1 MRHNA and CDR2 SNTAGT. The CDR3 extends over 15 amino acids. Between the trimmed V and J ends, which lost 4 bases and 3 bases, there was a span of 15 bases. In DNA, the CDR3 is TGTGCCAGCAGTGGCCCGGTAAGGGGGGACACTGAAGCTTTCTTT. This gives the protein CASSGPVRGDTEAFF.

The chain uses TRBV5-4 and TRBJ1-2; D ambiguous. CDR1 is SGHNT, CDR2 YYREEE, per germline (reference sequence). The V gene lost 4 bases and the J gene lost 4 bases, with 8 bases spanning the gap. This CDR3 is built from 12 residues. Written as DNA, the CDR3 is TGTGCCAGCAGCGCGGGGATCTATGGCTACACCTTC. Amino acids: CASSAGIYGYTF. Full variable domain (remainder filled in from reference TRBV5-4 and TRBJ1-2): ETGVTQSPTHLIKTRGQQVTLRCSSQSGHNTVSWYQQALGQGPQFIFQYYREEENGRGNFPPRFSGLQFPNYSSELNVNALELDDSALYLCASSAGIYGYTFGSGTRLTVV.

The chain carries TRBV6-1 and TRBJ2-7; 11 positions match TRBD2. The J segment lost 6 bases and the V segment lost 4 bases, leaving 8 bases of the junction unmatched. There are 15 residues in the CDR3. The V gene's germline CDR1 is MNHNS and CDR2 SASEGT. The CDR3 coding sequence is TGTGCCAGCAGTGGAATAGCGGGAGGGCCACTCGAGCAGTACTTC. Its protein product is CASSGIAGGPLEQYF.

This clone was seen only once. The V and J genes are TRBV19 and TRBJ2-7; possible D gene TRBD2, 8 bases. This CDR3 has 16 residues. V was trimmed by 4 bases and J by 10 bases, leaving 26 bases between them. The germline CDR1 and CDR2 sequences are LNHDA and SQIVND (reference sequence). The CDR3 nucleotides are TGTGCCAGTAGTACTGACCAATTAGCGGGACAGCAAGTTCAGTACTTC. It yields the protein CASSTDQLAGQQVQYF.

The V and J genes are TRBV28 and TRBJ2-7; D is tentatively TRBD1 or TRBD2 (6 bases each). Looked up from germline, CDR1 is MDHEN and CDR2 is SYDVKM. The CDR3 totals 14 residues. V gave up 6 bases and J gave up 5 bases, with 17 bases separating them. Written as DNA, the CDR3 is TGTGCCAGCAGCCCCCCCCAGGGGACTCACGAGCAGTACTTC. Protein: CASSPPQGTHEQYF.

The chain recombines TRBV19 with TRBJ2-7, with TRBD1 identical over 8 bases. Germline lookup yields CDR1 LNHDA and CDR2 SQIVND (reference sequence). Germline trimming cut 6 bases from V and 5 bases from J; bases unmatched to any gene: 3. The CDR3 totals 12 residues. This CDR3 reads CASSDRGHEQYF. CDR3 coding DNA: TGTGCCAGTAGCGACAGGGGTCACGAGCAGTACTTC. The full variable domain, rest sourced from reference TRBV19 and TRBJ2-7, is DGGITQSPKYLFRKEGQNVTLSCEQNLNHDAMYWYRQDPGQGLRLIYYSQIVNDFQKGDIAEGYSVSREKKESFPLTVTSAQKNPTAFYLCASSDRGHEQYFGPGTRLTVT.